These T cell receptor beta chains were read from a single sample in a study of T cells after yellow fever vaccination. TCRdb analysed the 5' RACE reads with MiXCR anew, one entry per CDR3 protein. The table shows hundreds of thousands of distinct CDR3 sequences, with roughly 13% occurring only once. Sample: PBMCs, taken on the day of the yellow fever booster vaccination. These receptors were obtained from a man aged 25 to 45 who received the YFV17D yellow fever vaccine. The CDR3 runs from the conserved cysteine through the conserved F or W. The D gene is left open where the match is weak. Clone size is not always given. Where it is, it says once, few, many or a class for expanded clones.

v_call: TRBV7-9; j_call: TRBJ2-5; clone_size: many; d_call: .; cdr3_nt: TGTGCCAGCAGCTTGGACCAGGTTGCGGAGACCCAGTACTTC; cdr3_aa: CASSLDQVAETQYF
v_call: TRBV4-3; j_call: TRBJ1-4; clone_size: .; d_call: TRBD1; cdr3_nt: TGCGCCAGCAGCCGCGGACAGGGGGAAAAACTGTTTTTT; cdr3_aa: CASSRGQGEKLFF
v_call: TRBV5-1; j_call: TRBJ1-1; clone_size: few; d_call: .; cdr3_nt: TGCGCCAGCAGCCATGTGGGGGGGGACACTGAAGCTTTCTTT; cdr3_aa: CASSHVGGDTEAFF
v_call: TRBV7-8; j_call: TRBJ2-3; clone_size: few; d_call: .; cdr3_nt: TGTGCCAGCAGCTTAGATCGCGGGAACGTTGCAGATACGCAGTATTTT; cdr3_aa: CASSLDRGNVADTQYF
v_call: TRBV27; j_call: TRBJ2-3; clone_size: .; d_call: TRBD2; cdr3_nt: TGTGCCAGCAGTTTATCAGCGGGGGGGGCGGATACGCAGTATTTT; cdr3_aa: CASSLSAGGADTQYF
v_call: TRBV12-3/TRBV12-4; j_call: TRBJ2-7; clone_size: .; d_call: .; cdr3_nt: TGTGCCAGTCGAAAGGGGCCCGGGGACGAGCAGTACTTC; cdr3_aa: CASRKGPGDEQYF
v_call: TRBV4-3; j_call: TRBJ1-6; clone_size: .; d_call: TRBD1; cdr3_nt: TGCGCCAGCAGCCAAGTGGGACAGGGGAGTTCACCCCTCCACTTT; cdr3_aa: CASSQVGQGSSPLHF
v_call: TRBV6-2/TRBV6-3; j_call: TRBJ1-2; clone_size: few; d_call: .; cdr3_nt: TGTGCCAGCAAAGTCACAGAGATCTATGGCTACACCTTC; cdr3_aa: CASKVTEIYGYTF
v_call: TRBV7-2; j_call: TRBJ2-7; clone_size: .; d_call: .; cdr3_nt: TGTGCCAGCAGTATACTAGGACAAACCTACGAGCAGTACTTC; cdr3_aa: CASSILGQTYEQYF
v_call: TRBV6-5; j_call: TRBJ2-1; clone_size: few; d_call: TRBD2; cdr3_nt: TGTGCCAGCACGCGGGAGGGGAATGAGCAGTTCTTC; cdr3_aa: CASTREGNEQFF
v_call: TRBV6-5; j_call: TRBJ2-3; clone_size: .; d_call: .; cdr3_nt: TGTGCCAGCAGTTCCTTGGGAGATACGCAGTATTTT; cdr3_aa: CASSSLGDTQYF
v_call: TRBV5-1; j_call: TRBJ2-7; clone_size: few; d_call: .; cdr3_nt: TGCGCCAGCGGGCGGGGCGAGTACGAGCAGTACTTC; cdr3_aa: CASGRGEYEQYF
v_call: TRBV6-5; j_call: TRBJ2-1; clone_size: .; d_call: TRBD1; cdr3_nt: TGTGCCAGCAGTTCTCTTTACCCAGGACAGGGGGCGGCCTACAATGAGCAGTTCTTC; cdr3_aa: CASSSLYPGQGAAYNEQFF
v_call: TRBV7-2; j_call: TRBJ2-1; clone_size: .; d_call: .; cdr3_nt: TGTGCCAGCAGCTTAGCGCCTCGGGGGAGCTCCTACAATGAGCAGTTCTTC; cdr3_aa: CASSLAPRGSSYNEQFF
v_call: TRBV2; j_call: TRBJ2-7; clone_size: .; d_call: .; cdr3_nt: TGTGCCAGCACCCTTCACCGGGACATCGTCTACGAGCAGTACTTC; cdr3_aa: CASTLHRDIVYEQYF
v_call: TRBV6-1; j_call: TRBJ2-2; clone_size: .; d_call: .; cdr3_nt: TGTGCCAGCAGTAAGGGACTGGGGCCGAACACCGGGGAGCTGTTTTTT; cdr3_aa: CASSKGLGPNTGELFF
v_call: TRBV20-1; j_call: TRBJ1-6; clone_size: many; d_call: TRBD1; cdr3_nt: TGCAGTGCCCCCCGGCGAGGGGGCGGAGGGTCACCCCTCCACTTT; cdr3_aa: CSAPRRGGGGSPLHF
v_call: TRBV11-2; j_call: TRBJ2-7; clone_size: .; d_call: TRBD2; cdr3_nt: TGTGCCAGCAGCCGATTAATGACTAGCGGGAATTACGAGCAGTACTTC; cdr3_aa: CASSRLMTSGNYEQYF
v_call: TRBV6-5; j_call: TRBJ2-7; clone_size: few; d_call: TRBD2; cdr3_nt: TGTGCCAGCAGTTACGGGACGAGCGGGGAGGAGCAGTACTTC; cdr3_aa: CASSYGTSGEEQYF
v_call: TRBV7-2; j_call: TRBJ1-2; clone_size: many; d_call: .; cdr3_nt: TGTGCCAGCAGCTCAGGAAACTATGGCTACACCTTC; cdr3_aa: CASSSGNYGYTF
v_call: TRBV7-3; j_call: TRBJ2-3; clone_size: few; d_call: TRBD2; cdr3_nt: TGTGCCAGCAGCCCAGCGGGGGGGGACACAGATACGCAGTATTTT; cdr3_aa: CASSPAGGDTDTQYF
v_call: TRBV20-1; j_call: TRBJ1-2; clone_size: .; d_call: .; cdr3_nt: TGCAGTGCAGGGGCAGGCTTGAACTATGGCTACACCTTC; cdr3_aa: CSAGAGLNYGYTF
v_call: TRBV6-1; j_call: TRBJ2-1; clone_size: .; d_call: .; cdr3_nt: TGTGCCAGCAGTACCACTCCGGGGGTGGGGGATGAGCAGTTCTTC; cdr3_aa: CASSTTPGVGDEQFF
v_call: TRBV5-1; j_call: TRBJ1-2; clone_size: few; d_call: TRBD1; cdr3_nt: TGCGCCAGCAGCTTGACGGGACAGACCCCTAACTATGGCTACACCTTC; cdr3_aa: CASSLTGQTPNYGYTF
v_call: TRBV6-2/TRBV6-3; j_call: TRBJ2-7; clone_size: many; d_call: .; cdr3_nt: TGTGCCACTGTAAGTGGGTCGGGGAGAATCAACGAGCAGTACTTC; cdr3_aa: CATVSGSGRINEQYF
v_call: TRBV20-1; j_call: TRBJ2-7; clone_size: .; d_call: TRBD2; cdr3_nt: TGCTGTGCTAGTGCTCCTGGACTAGCGACCAACCCCTACGAGCAGTACTTC; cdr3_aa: CCASAPGLATNPYEQYF
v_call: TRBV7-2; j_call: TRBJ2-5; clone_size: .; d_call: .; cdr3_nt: TGTGCCAGCAGCTTAGGGCCTAGATTTATTTTGGCCGAGCAGACCCAGTACTTC; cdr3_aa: CASSLGPRFILAEQTQYF
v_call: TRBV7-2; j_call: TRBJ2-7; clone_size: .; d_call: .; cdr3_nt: TGTGCCAGCAGCTTAGGGGCACTAAACGAGCAGTACTTC; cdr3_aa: CASSLGALNEQYF